This T cell receptor (beta chain) was documented in a study of blood T cell repertoires in COVID-19. Participants' own reports of clinical history determined their cohort assignment. For recovered donors of Cohort 3, there were two negative PCRs, clearance, or symptom resolution. In the original workflow: Counts of nucleated cells, estimated from reference gene primer amplification, were obtained. Profiled with immunoSEQ multiplex PCR; TCRdb holds only in-frame clones, not every one. That table supplies the V and J calls and clone size; D and trimming were determined from the DNA. The table includes just over 350,000 clones, roughly 87% detected once. Germline CDR1 reads MNHNY; CDR2 reads SVGAGI (reference sequence). Deletions cut 5 bases from V and 3 bases from J, with 11 bases between. This CDR3 spans 14 amino acids.

The specimen sequenced was PBMCs or T cells enriched from blood (not recorded which). The chain is built from TRBV6-6 and TRBJ1-5; D is undetermined. This TCR was recovered from a woman younger than 45 who had recovered from COVID-19. CDR3 sequence (DNA): TGTGCCAGCAGTATTGACATCATCAATCAGCCCCAGCATTTT. Its protein is CASSIDIINQPQHF.